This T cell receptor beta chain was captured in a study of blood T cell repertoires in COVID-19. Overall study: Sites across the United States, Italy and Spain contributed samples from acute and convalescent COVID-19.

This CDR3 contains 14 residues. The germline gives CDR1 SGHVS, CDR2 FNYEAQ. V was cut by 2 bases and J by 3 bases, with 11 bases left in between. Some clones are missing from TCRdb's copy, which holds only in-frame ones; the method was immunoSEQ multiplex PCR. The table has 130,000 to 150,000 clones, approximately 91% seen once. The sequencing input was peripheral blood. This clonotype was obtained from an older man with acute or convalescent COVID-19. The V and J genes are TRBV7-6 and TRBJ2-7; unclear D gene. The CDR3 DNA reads TGTGCCAGCAGCTTACTGGCAGTGAACTACGAGCAGTACTTC. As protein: CASSLLAVNYEQYF.